This T cell receptor beta chain was identified in a study of cytomegalovirus exposure and HLA in healthy donors. Overall study context: Earlier findings included about 120 million unique TCR beta sequences obtained from roughly 200 million T cells. Study-level findings and limits: Serostatus for CMV was the only available immune exposure information. Near-uniform donor sequencing depth was presumed by presence/absence analyses. The study recorded 160 or so TCR beta chains that were cytomegalovirus-associated.

The CDR3 loop spans 14 amino acids. As regards this clone: Its antigen is not identified.

The PCR had 60 Vbeta and 13 Jbeta primers. TCRdb keeps only in-frame clones here, not all; method: immunoSEQ multiplex PCR. Among about 110,000 clones listed, roughly 66% were seen once. The sequence was collected from a woman aged 30 to 39 in good health and CMV-seronegative. The sample consisted of PBMCs. V gene TRBV21-1 combines with J gene TRBJ1-5; the table's TRBD1 call for D was not verified on the DNA. TRBV21-1 is a pseudogene. The CDR3 is CARTGTGGNQPQHF. The CDR3 region has the DNA TGTGCCAGGACCGGGACAGGGGGGAATCAGCCCCAGCATTTT.